This T cell receptor beta chain was identified in a study of neurological immune-mediated disorders. The study, taken as a whole, reports: Private repertoires in all groups were suggested by the absence of shared CDR3 amino acid sequences among expanded clones across subjects.

5'RACE with 10-nucleotide random UMIs produced the cDNA. MiXCR, applied by TCRdb to the 5' RACE reads, yields one record per CDR3 protein. Among 40,000 to 50,000 distinct CDR3 sequences listed, 2% to 2.5% were seen once. The germline V gene has CDR1 MGHRA and CDR2 YSYEKL. V dropped 0 bases and J dropped 7 bases, with 19 bases sitting between them. The CDR3 extends over 17 amino acids. Unsorted libraries were derived from 2 million PBMCs stored at -80 C. The sample holds many counts of this clonotype. Its antigen is currently unknown. Sequenced: PBMCs. The chain joins TRBV4-1 to TRBJ1-5, with D perhaps TRBD1 (5 bases). This receptor was taken from a young man with multiple sclerosis. CDR3 sequence: CASSQDGATATRQPQHF. In nucleotides, the CDR3 is TGCGCCAGCAGCCAAGATGGCGCGACAGCTACTAGACAGCCCCAGCATTTT.